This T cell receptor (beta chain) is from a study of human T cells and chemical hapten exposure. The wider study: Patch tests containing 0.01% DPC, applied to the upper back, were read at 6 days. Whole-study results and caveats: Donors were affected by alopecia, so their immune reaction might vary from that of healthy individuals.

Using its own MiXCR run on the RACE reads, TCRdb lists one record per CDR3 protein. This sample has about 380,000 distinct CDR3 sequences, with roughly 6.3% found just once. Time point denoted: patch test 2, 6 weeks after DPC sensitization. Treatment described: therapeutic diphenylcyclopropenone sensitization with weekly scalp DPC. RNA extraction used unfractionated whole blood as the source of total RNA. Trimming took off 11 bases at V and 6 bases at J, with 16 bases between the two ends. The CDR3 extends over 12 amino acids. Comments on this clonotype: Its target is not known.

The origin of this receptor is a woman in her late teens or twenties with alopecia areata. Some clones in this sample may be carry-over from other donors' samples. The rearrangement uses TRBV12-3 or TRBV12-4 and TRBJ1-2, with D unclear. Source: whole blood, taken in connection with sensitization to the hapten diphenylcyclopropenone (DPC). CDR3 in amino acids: CADSLAGNGYTF. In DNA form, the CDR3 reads TGTGCCGATAGTCTCGCGGGAAATGGCTACACCTTC.